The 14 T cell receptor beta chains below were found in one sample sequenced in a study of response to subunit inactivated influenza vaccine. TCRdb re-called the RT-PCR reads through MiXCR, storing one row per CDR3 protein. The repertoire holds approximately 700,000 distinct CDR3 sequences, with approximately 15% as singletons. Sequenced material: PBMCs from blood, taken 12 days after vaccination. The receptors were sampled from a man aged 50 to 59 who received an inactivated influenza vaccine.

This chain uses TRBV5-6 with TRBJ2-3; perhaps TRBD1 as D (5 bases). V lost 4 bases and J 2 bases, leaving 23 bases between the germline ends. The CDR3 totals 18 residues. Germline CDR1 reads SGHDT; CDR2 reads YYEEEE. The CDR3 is CASSQSGPARVVTDTQYF. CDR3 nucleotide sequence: TGTGCCAGCAGCCAGTCGGGTCCGGCCAGGGTTGTCACAGATACGCAGTATTTT.

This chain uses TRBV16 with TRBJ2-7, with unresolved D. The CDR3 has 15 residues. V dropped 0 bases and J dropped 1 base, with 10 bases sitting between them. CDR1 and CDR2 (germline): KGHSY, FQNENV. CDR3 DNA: TGTGCCAGCAGCCAATCCCCTGACAAGTCCTACGAGCAGTACTTC. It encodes CASSQSPDKSYEQYF.

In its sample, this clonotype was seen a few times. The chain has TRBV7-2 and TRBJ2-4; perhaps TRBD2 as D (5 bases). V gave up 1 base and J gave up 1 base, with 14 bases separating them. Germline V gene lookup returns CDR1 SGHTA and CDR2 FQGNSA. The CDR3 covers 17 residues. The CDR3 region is CASSLGTLSWAKNIQYF. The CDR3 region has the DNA TGTGCCAGCAGCTTAGGGACTCTCTCTTGGGCCAAAAACATTCAGTACTTC.

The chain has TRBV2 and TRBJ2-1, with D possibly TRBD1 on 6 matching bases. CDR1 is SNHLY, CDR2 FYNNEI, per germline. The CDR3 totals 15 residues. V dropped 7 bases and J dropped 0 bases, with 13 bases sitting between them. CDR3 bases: TGTGCCAGCATGACGGAGACAGGCTCCTACAATGAGCAGTTCTTC. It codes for CASMTETGSYNEQFF.

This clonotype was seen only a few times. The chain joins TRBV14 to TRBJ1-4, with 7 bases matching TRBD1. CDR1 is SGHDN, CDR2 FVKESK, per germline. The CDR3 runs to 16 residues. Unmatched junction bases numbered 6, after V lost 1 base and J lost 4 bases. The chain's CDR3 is CASSQGPGQNNEKLFF. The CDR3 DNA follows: TGTGCCAGCAGCCAAGGCCCGGGACAGAATAATGAAAAACTGTTTTTT.

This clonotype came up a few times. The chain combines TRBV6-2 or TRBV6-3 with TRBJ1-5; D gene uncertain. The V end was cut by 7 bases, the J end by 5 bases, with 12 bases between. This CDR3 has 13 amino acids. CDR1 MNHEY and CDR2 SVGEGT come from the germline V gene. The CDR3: CASTRSGDQPQHF. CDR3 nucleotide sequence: TGTGCCAGCACTAGGTCTGGGGATCAGCCCCAGCATTTT.

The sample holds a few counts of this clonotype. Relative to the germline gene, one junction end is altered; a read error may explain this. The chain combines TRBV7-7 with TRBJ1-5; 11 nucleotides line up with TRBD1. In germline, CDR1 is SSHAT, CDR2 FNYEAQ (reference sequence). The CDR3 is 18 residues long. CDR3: CASSLEDLGQGADQPQHF. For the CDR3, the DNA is TGTGCTAGCAGCTTAGAGGATCTAGGACAGGGGGCTGATCAGCCCCAGCATTTT.

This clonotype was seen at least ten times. For the CDR3, the DNA is TGTGCCAGCAGCTTCAGGGGGCGAGCAGATACGCAGTATTTT. This encodes CASSFRGRADTQYF. The rearrangement uses TRBV5-6 and TRBJ2-3, with 8 bases matching TRBD1. Germline V lookup: CDR1 SGHDT, CDR2 YYEEEE. The length of the CDR3 is 14 residues. With 2 bases clipped from V and 4 bases from J, the junction kept 3 bases outside the gene matches.

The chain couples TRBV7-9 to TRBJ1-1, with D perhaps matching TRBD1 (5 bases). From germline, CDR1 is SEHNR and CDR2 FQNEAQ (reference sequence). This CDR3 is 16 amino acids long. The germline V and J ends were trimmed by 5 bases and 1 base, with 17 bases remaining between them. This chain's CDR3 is CASSASRARGNTEAFF. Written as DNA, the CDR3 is TGTGCCAGCAGCGCCTCACGGGCGAGGGGGAACACTGAAGCTTTCTTT.

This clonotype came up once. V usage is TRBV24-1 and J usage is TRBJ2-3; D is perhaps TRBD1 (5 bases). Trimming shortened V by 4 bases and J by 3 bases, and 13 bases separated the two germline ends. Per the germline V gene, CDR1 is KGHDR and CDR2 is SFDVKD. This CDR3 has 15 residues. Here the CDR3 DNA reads TGTGCCACCAGTGACCGACGACAGTGGACAGATACGCAGTATTTT. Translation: CATSDRRQWTDTQYF.

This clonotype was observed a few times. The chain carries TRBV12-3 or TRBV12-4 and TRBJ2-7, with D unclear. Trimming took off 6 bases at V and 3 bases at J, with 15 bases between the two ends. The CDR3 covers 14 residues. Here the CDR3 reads CASSTQSIGYEQYF. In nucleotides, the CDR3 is TGTGCCAGCAGCACCCAGTCGATAGGCTACGAGCAGTACTTC.

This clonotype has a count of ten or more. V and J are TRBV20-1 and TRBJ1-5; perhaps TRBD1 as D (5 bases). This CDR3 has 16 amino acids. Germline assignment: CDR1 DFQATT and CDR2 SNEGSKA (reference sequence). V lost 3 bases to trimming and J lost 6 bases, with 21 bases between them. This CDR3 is CSARGDRRTNLQPQHF. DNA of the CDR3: TGCAGTGCTAGGGGAGACAGAAGAACCAATCTTCAGCCCCAGCATTTT.

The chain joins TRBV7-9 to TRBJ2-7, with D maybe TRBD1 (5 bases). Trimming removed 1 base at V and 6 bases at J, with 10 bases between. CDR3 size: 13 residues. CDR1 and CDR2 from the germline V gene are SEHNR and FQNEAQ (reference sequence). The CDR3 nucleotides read TGTGCCAGCAGCTTAGGCCAGGGTCTCGAGCAGTACTTC. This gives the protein CASSLGQGLEQYF.

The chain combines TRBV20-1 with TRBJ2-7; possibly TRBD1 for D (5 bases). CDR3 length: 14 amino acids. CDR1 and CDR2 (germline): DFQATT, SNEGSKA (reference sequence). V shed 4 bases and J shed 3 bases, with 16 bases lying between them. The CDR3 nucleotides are TGCAGTGCTACCAAAGGGGAAGGTGGCTACGAGCAGTACTTC. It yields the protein CSATKGEGGYEQYF.